This T cell receptor beta chain was captured in a study of metastatic and nonmetastatic thyroid tumors. Overall study context: Repertoire comparisons spanned blood and tumor or nodule tissue from malignant and benign thyroid patients.

General study findings and limits: For both blood and tumor, malignant thyroid tumors reportedly showed significantly higher TCR beta diversity than benign nodules did.

The CDR3 spans 11 residues. V gave up 4 bases and J gave up 4 bases, with 6 bases separating them. Germline lookup yields CDR1 SGHRS and CDR2 YFSETQ. MiXCR re-clonotyped the PCR reads for TCRdb. The sample carries about 6,500 clones, around 29% recorded once. The entire patient cohort was treatment-naive prior to thyroid surgery. By its share, this clone is medium-sized. The antigen is not known. This TCR derives from a female donor with papillary thyroid cancer or a benign thyroid nodule (not recorded which). Some clones in this sample may be carry-over from other donors' samples. This sequence joins TRBV5-1 and TRBJ2-7; no definite D call. The sequencing input was adjacent normal tissue. For the CDR3, the DNA is TGCGCCAGCAGCCACAAGTACGAGCAGTACTTC. Translating gives CASSHKYEQYF.